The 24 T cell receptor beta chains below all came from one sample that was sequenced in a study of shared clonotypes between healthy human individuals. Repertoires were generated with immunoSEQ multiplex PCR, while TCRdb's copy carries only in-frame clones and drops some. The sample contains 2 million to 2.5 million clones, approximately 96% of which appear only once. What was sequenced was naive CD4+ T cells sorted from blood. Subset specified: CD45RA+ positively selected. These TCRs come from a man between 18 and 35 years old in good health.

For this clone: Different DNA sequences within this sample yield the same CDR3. This CDR3 reads CASRRTGSSYEQYF. The CDR3 coding sequence is TGTGCCAGCAGGCGGACGGGGAGCTCCTACGAGCAGTACTTC. The chain couples TRBV6-1 to TRBJ2-7, with D perhaps matching TRBD2 (5 bases). The CDR3 covers 14 residues. Trimming took 6 bases from V and 0 from J, leaving 12 bases between them. Germline V gene sequence: CDR1 MNHNS, CDR2 SASEGT.

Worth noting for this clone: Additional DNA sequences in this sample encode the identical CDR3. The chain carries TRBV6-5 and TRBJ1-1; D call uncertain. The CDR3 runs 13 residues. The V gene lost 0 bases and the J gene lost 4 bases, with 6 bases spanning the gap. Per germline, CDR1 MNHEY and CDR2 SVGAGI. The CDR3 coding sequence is TGTGCCAGCAGTTACTCGCAAGGCACTGAAGCTTTCTTT. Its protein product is CASSYSQGTEAFF.

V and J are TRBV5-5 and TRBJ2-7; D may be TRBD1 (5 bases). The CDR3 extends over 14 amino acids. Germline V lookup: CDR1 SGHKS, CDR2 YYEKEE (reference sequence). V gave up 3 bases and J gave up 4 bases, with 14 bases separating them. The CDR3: CASSWGPMTYEQYF. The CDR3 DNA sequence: TGTGCCAGCAGCTGGGGCCCGATGACATACGAGCAGTACTTC.

The CDR3 bases are TGTGCCAGCAGCGCAGGACAGGGAGTAAGTGGCTACACCTTC. Translated: CASSAGQGVSGYTF. The chain carries TRBV5-4 and TRBJ1-2; TRBD1 agrees at 8 bases. Unmatched junction bases numbered 9, after V lost 4 bases and J lost 7 bases. This CDR3 spans 14 amino acids. Germline assignment: CDR1 SGHNT and CDR2 YYREEE (reference sequence). The full variable domain, rest sourced from reference TRBV5-4 and TRBJ1-2, is ETGVTQSPTHLIKTRGQQVTLRCSSQSGHNTVSWYQQALGQGPQFIFQYYREEENGRGNFPPRFSGLQFPNYSSELNVNALELDDSALYLCASSAGQGVSGYTFGSGTRLTVV.

CDR3 sequence: CASSLAFSYQETQYF. CDR3 DNA: TGTGCCAGCAGCTTAGCGTTTAGCTACCAAGAGACCCAGTACTTC. This chain connects TRBV7-2 to TRBJ2-5; no definite D call. Germline CDR1 and CDR2: SGHTA and FQGNSA. The CDR3 covers 15 residues. Between the trimmed V and J ends, which lost 0 bases and 0 bases, there was a span of 8 bases.

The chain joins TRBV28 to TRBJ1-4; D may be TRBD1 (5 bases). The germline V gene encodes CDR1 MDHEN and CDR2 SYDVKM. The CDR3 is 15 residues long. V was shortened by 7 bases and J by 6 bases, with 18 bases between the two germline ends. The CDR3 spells CASTPGPWGYEKLFF. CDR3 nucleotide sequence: TGTGCCAGCACCCCGGGGCCTTGGGGCTATGAAAAACTGTTTTTT.

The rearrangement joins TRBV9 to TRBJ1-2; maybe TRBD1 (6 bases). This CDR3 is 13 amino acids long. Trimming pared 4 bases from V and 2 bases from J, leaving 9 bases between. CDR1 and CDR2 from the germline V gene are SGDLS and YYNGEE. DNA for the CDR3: TGTGCCAGCAGCACACAGGGAAACTATGGCTACACCTTC. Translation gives CASSTQGNYGYTF.

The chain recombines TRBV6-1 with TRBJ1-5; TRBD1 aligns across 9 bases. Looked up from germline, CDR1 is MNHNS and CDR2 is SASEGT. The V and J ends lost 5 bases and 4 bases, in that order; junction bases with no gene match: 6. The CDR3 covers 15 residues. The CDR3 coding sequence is TGTGCCAGCAGTAGAAACGACAGGGGGAATCAGCCCCAGCATTTT. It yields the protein CASSRNDRGNQPQHF.

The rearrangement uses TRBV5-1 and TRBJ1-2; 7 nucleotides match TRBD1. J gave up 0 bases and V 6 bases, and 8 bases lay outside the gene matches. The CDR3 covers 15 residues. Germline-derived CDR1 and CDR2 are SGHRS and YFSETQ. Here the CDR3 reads CASTSGGSSNYGYTF. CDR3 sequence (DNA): TGCGCCAGCACCTCAGGGGGGAGTTCTAACTATGGCTACACCTTC. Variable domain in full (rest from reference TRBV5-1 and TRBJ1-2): KAGVTQTPRYLIKTRGQQVTLSCSPISGHRSVSWYQQTPGQGLQFLFEYFSETQRNKGNFPGRFSGRQFSNSRSEMNVSTLELGDSALYLCASTSGGSSNYGYTFGSGTRLTVV.

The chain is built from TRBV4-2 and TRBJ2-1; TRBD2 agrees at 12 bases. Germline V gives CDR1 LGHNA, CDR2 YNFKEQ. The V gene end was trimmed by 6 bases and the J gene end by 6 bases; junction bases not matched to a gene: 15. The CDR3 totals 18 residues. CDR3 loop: CASRANSRGLAGTNEQFF. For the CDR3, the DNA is TGTGCCAGCAGAGCAAATTCTAGAGGACTAGCGGGAACCAATGAGCAGTTCTTC.

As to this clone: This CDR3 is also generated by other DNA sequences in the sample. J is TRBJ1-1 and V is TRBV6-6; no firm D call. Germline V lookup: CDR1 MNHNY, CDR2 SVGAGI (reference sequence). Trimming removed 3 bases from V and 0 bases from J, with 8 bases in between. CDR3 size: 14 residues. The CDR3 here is CASSYSELNTEAFF. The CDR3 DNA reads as TGTGCCAGCAGTTATTCTGAGTTGAACACTGAAGCTTTCTTT.

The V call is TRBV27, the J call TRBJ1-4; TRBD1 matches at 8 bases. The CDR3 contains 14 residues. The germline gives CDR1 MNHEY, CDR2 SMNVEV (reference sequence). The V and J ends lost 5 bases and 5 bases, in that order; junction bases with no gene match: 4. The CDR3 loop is CASSKGQANEKLFF. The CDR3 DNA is TGTGCCAGCAGTAAGGGACAGGCCAATGAAAAACTGTTTTTT. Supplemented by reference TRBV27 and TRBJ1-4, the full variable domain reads EAQVTQNPRYLITVTGKKLTVTCSQNMNHEYMSWYRQDPGLGLRQIYYSMNVEVTDKGDVPEGYKVSRKEKRNFPLILESPSPNQTSLYFCASSKGQANEKLFFGSGTQLSVL.

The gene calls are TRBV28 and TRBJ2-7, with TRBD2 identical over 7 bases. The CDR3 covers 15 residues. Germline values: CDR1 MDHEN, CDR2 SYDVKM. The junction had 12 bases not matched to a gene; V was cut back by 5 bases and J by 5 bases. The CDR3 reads CASSLTRGIRHEQYF. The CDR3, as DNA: TGTGCCAGCAGTCTAACGCGGGGGATTCGGCACGAGCAGTACTTC.

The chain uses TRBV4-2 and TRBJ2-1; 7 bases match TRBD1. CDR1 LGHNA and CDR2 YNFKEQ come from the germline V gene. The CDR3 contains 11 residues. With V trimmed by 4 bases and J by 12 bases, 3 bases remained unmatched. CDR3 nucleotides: TGTGCCAGCAGCCCAGGGGGAAGGCAGTTCTTC. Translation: CASSPGGRQFF.

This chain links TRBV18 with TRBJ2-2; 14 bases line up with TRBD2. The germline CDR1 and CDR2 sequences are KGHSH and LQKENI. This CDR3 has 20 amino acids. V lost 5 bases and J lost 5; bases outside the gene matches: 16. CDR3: CASSRIPGTSGSFGTGELFF. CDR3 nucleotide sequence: TGTGCCAGCTCAAGAATACCCGGGACTAGCGGGAGTTTCGGGACCGGGGAGCTGTTTTTT.

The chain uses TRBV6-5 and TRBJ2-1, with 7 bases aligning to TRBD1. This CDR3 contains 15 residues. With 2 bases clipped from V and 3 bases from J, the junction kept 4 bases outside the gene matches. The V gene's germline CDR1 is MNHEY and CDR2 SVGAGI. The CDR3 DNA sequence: TGTGCCAGCAGTTACAAACAGGGGTACTACAATGAGCAGTTCTTC. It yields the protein CASSYKQGYYNEQFF.

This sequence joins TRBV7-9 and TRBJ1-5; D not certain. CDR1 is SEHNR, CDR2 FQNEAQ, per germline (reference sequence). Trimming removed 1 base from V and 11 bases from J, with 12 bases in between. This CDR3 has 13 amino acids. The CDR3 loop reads CASSLESLGAQHF. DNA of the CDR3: TGTGCCAGCAGCTTAGAATCTTTAGGAGCCCAGCATTTT.

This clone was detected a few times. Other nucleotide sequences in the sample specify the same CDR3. DNA of the CDR3: TGTGCCAGCAGCTTAGGCGGGACGGGGAATTCACCCCTCCACTTT. Its protein product is CASSLGGTGNSPLHF. The chain couples TRBV7-2 to TRBJ1-6, with TRBD1 as a possible D gene (5 bases). The germline V gene has CDR1 SGHTA and CDR2 FQGNSA. The CDR3 has 15 amino acids. V shed 1 base and J shed 7 bases, with 11 bases lying between them.

The CDR3 is CASRQGGTAGTQYF. For the CDR3, the DNA is TGTGCCAGCAGGCAGGGGGGGACTGCAGGGACCCAGTACTTC. The gene calls are TRBV28 and TRBJ2-5; D is perhaps TRBD1 or TRBD2 (7 bases each). CDR3 length: 14 residues. Trimming pared 6 bases from V and 7 bases from J, leaving 18 bases between. CDR1 MDHEN and CDR2 SYDVKM come from the germline V gene.

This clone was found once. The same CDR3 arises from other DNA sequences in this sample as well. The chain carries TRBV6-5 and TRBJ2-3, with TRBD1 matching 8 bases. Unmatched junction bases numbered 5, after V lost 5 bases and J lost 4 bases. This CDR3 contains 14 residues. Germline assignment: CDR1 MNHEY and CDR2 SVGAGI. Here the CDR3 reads CASSRRQGSDTQYF. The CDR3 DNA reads TGTGCCAGCAGTAGAAGACAGGGGTCAGATACGCAGTATTTT.

This CDR3 is CSDGTPQGLSYGYTF. The DNA for the CDR3 is TGCAGCGATGGGACTCCTCAGGGTCTTTCCTATGGCTACACCTTC. The chain joins TRBV29-1 to TRBJ1-2; maybe TRBD1 (5 bases). Trimming removed 7 bases from V and 4 bases from J, with 22 bases in between. The CDR3 totals 15 residues. Germline values: CDR1 SQVTM, CDR2 ANQGSEA.

CDR3 region: CASSLPSGINYEQYF. DNA for the CDR3: TGTGCCAGCAGCTTGCCAAGCGGGATAAACTACGAGCAGTACTTC. The chain uses TRBV5-6 and TRBJ2-5; 7 bases align to TRBD2. The DNA end is more similar to TRBJ2-7, so the J call may be wrong. The CDR3 loop spans 15 amino acids. The germline gives CDR1 SGHDT, CDR2 YYEEEE.

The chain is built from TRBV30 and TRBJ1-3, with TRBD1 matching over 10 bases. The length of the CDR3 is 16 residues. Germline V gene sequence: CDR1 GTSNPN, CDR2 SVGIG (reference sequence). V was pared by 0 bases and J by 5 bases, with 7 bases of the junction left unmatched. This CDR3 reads CAWSVRDRGRRNTIYF. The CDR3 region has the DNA TGTGCCTGGAGTGTAAGGGACAGGGGCCGGAGAAACACCATATATTTT.

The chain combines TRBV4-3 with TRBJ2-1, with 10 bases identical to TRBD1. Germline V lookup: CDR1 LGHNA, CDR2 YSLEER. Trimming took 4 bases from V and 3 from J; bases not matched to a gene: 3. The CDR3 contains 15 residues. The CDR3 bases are TGCGCCAGCAGCCTGGGACAGGGGAACTACAATGAGCAGTTCTTC. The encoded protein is CASSLGQGNYNEQFF.